Listed here is a single T cell receptor (beta chain). The assay was immunoSEQ multiplex PCR, and TCRdb's table has in-frame clones only and misses some. The sample has 160,000 or so clones; roughly 90% are singletons. CDR3 length equals 15 residues. Unmatched junction bases numbered 9, after V lost 7 bases and J lost 4 bases. Germline values: CDR1 SNHLY, CDR2 FYNNEI. The sample comes from a study of T cell responses to AZD1222 COVID-19 vaccine. Pooled samples include second doses given at about 4 or 12 weeks. The V gene is TRBV2, the J gene TRBJ1-2; 10 bases are shared with TRBD1. The receptor was isolated from an adult who received the AZD1222 COVID-19 vaccine. The material was peripheral blood, obtained 28 days after the second AZD1222 dose. The CDR3: CASTGTGAGLYGYTF. The CDR3, as DNA: TGTGCCAGCACTGGGACAGGGGCAGGGCTCTATGGCTACACCTTC. Full variable domain (remainder filled in from reference TRBV2 and TRBJ1-2): EPEVTQTPSHQVTQMGQEVILRCVPISNHLYFYWYRQILGQKVEFLVSFYNNEISEKSEIFDDQFSVERPDGSNFTLKIRSTKLEDSAMYFCASTGTGAGLYGYTFGSGTRLTVV.